This T cell receptor beta chain was identified in a study of Ad26.COV2.S vaccination and SARS-CoV-2 variants. About the study: Dosing was one shot or two shots 56 days apart.

Study results and caveats: Reportedly, spike-specific CD8+ and CD4+ T cell responses achieved substantial breadth once vaccination had taken place. Non-spike TCR breadth did not differ much between vaccine and placebo recipients.

The CDR3 runs to 13 residues. Germline loops: CDR1 LNHDA, CDR2 SQIVND (reference sequence). Trimming took off 4 bases at V and 5 bases at J, with 11 bases between the two ends. Treatment noted: roughly 19 received Ad26.COV2.S at low or high dose, single or two shots; 5 received placebo; per-sample allocation not given. Sampling occurred on day 63 after the first vaccine or placebo injection. Built on an Ad26 vector, the vaccine expressed Wuhan-strain SARS-CoV-2 spike. Points on this clone: Its specificity is not known.

Clones were read by immunoSEQ multiplex PCR, and TCRdb kept only the in-frame ones, dropping some. Here the sample spans 350,000 to 400,000 clones, approximately 91% being singletons. The receptor was derived from a person between 18 and 65 years old who received the Ad26.COV2.S COVID-19 vaccine or a placebo. The chain combines TRBV19 with TRBJ1-1, with D perhaps matching TRBD1 (5 bases). The source was peripheral blood, collected in a trial of Ad26.COV2.S vaccine versus placebo. DNA for the CDR3: TGTGCCAGTAGTACCCCGGGGGGGACTGAAGCTTTCTTT. Translating gives CASSTPGGTEAFF.